A single sample is the source of the 19 T cell receptor beta chains below, sequenced in a study of cytomegalovirus exposure and HLA in healthy donors. The primer mix had 60 Vbeta and 13 Jbeta primers. Repertoires were generated with immunoSEQ multiplex PCR, while TCRdb's copy carries only in-frame clones and drops some. The top ten hold 1% of the sample, which has about 170,000 clones, around 80% seen once. Source material: PBMCs. These receptors all stem from a woman aged 45-59 years in good health and CMV-seropositive.

This chain connects TRBV7-2 to TRBJ1-3; D is possibly TRBD1 (6 bases). The V and J ends lost 5 bases and 2 bases respectively, with 19 bases between them. Germline V gene data show CDR1 as SGHTA and CDR2 as FQGNSA. The CDR3 covers 17 residues. CDR3 DNA sequence: TGTGCCAGCAGCGCCCGCGCCGGGGGGGCGACTGGAAACACCATATATTTT. It yields the protein CASSARAGGATGNTIYF.

The chain couples TRBV7-2 to TRBJ2-2, with TRBD1 identical over 7 bases. CDR3 length equals 14 residues. Germline V lookup: CDR1 SGHTA, CDR2 FQGNSA. Trimming at V came to 7 bases and at J to 6 bases, leaving 8 bases not matched to a gene. For the CDR3, the DNA is TGTGCCAGCACCAAACCAGGGGGAGCCGGGGAGCTGTTTTTT. This codes for CASTKPGGAGELFF.

The rearrangement joins TRBV6-5 to TRBJ1-1; D possibly corresponds to TRBD1 (5 bases). This CDR3 has 13 residues. V gave up 2 bases and J gave up 9 bases, with 13 bases separating them. The germline gives CDR1 MNHEY, CDR2 SVGAGI. CDR3 residues: CASSYQGKSQAFF. The CDR3 DNA reads TGTGCCAGCAGTTACCAGGGTAAATCACAAGCTTTCTTT.

The V gene is TRBV28, the J gene TRBJ2-5, with 7 nucleotides matching TRBD2. The closer fit of TRBJ2-7 to the DNA end suggests the J call may be wrong. This CDR3 comprises 16 residues. Germline V gene lookup returns CDR1 MDHEN and CDR2 SYDVKM. DNA of the CDR3: TGTGCCAGCAGTCCCCCGTGGGGGGGTGTCCCCTACGAGCAGTACTTC. Its translation is CASSPPWGGVPYEQYF.

This rearrangement joins TRBV5-1 to TRBJ1-4; TRBD1 might be the D (5 bases). CDR3 length equals 15 residues. CDR1 and CDR2 from the germline V gene are SGHRS and YFSETQ. V lost 1 base and J 8 bases, leaving 15 bases between the germline ends. The CDR3 bases are TGCGCCAGCAGCTTGTATCGAGGGACTGAGGAAAAACTGTTTTTT. This sequence encodes CASSLYRGTEEKLFF.

CDR3 sequence: CASSILTTGYGYTF. The DNA of the CDR3 is TGTGCCAGCAGTATCCTTACGACAGGCTATGGCTACACCTTC. V is TRBV28 and J is TRBJ1-2; possibly TRBD1 for D (6 bases). Germline-derived CDR1 and CDR2 are MDHEN and SYDVKM. The CDR3 is 14 amino acids. The V end lost 5 bases, the J end lost 4 bases, and 14 bases lay between the germline ends.

V and J are TRBV14 and TRBJ1-1; 12 bases agree with TRBD1. From germline, CDR1 is SGHDN and CDR2 FVKESK. The V segment lost 1 base and the J segment 9 bases; nucleotides outside the gene matches: 3. This CDR3 has 14 amino acids. DNA for the CDR3: TGTGCCAGCAGCCAAGTTGGGACAGGGGGCAAAGCTTTCTTT. This codes for CASSQVGTGGKAFF.

The chain's CDR3 is CASSLWTGSYNEQFF. CDR3 nucleotides: TGTGCCAGCAGTTTATGGACAGGCTCCTACAATGAGCAGTTCTTC. The V gene is TRBV27, the J gene TRBJ2-1, with TRBD1 matching 7 bases. CDR3 size: 15 residues. The germline CDR1 and CDR2 sequences are MNHEY and SMNVEV (reference sequence). The junction had 0 bases not matched to a gene; V was cut back by 1 base and J by 0 bases.

This chain uses TRBV5-4 with TRBJ1-2, with 8 bases fitting TRBD1. The V gene end was trimmed by 0 bases and the J gene end by 7 bases; junction bases not matched to a gene: 14. The CDR3 consists of 17 residues. Germline values: CDR1 SGHNT, CDR2 YYREEE (reference sequence). CDR3 in DNA: TGTGCCAGCAGCTTGGCCCCCCCCTCGGACAGGGTGGCTGGCTACACCTTC. Translating gives CASSLAPPSDRVAGYTF.

The CDR3 sequence: CASQPTPASGSTDTQYF. CDR3 DNA sequence: TGTGCCAGCCAGCCTACCCCGGCTAGCGGAAGCACAGATACGCAGTATTTT. V gene TRBV28 combines with J gene TRBJ2-3; 7 bases match TRBD2. The V gene's germline CDR1 is MDHEN and CDR2 SYDVKM. V lost 8 bases to trimming and J lost 0 bases; unmatched junction nucleotides: 14. The CDR3 is 17 residues long.

The chain employs TRBV28 and TRBJ1-2; no clear D. Germline V lookup: CDR1 MDHEN, CDR2 SYDVKM. The germline V and J ends were trimmed by 3 bases and 5 bases, with 13 bases remaining between them. The CDR3 consists of 14 residues. The CDR3 DNA reads as TGTGCCAGCAGTTTCCTCAGCGACCTTTATGGCTACACCTTC. Translating gives CASSFLSDLYGYTF.

This chain connects TRBV5-6 to TRBJ1-2; D might be TRBD1 (5 bases). The germline CDR1 and CDR2 sequences are SGHDT and YYEEEE. The CDR3 is made up of 14 amino acids. V shed 5 bases and J shed 6 bases, with 17 bases lying between them. CDR3 in amino acids: CASSRDQGSHGYTF. The CDR3 DNA reads as TGTGCCAGCAGTCGAGACCAGGGATCCCATGGCTACACCTTC.

The DNA of the CDR3 is TGTGCCAGCCCACTCGGACAGGGAGTCCCTGGGGCCAACGTCCTGACTTTC. Translated, it gives CASPLGQGVPGANVLTF. The chain is built from TRBV25-1 and TRBJ2-6; 8 bases line up with TRBD1. This CDR3 has 17 amino acids. From germline, CDR1 is MGHDK and CDR2 SYGVNS. The ends lost 8 bases at V and 2 bases at J; junction bases unmatched: 11. The full variable domain, rest sourced from reference TRBV25-1 and TRBJ2-6, is EADIYQTPRYLVIGTGKKITLECSQTMGHDKMYWYQQDPGMELHLIHYSYGVNSTEKGDLSSESTVSRIRTEHFPLTLESARPSHTSQYLCASPLGQGVPGANVLTFGAGSRLTVL.

The gene calls are TRBV27 and TRBJ2-1; D possibly corresponds to TRBD2 (7 bases). The germline CDR1 and CDR2 sequences are MNHEY and SMNVEV (reference sequence). CDR3 size: 16 residues. Trimming took off 7 bases at V and 1 base at J, with 17 bases between the two ends. The DNA for the CDR3 is TGTGCCAGCATTAAAGGGGGGGCGAGATCCTACAATGAGCAGTTCTTC. It encodes CASIKGGARSYNEQFF.

V and J are TRBV6-6 and TRBJ1-1; maybe TRBD1 (6 bases). V gave up 7 bases and J gave up 0 bases, with 12 bases separating them. The length of the CDR3 is 14 residues. The germline V gene encodes CDR1 MNHNY and CDR2 SVGAGI (reference sequence). CDR3 loop: CASNLGGMNTEAFF. Here the CDR3 DNA reads TGTGCCAGCAACCTAGGGGGAATGAACACTGAAGCTTTCTTT.

This chain uses TRBV28 with TRBJ1-1; 7 positions match TRBD1. Germline trimming cut 6 bases from V and 1 base from J; bases unmatched to any gene: 11. This CDR3 is built from 16 residues. The germline V gene encodes CDR1 MDHEN and CDR2 SYDVKM. This chain's CDR3 is CASSPTVRQGNTEAFF. The DNA of the CDR3 is TGTGCCAGCAGCCCAACCGTTCGACAGGGGAACACTGAAGCTTTCTTT.

The rearrangement joins TRBV5-4 to TRBJ2-5, with 8 bases fitting TRBD1. Germline CDR1 reads SGHNT; CDR2 reads YYREEE (reference sequence). V lost 3 bases to trimming and J lost 2 bases; unmatched junction nucleotides: 0. This CDR3 contains 13 residues. This CDR3 reads CASSYRGQETQYF. The CDR3 bases are TGTGCCAGCAGCTACAGGGGGCAAGAGACCCAGTACTTC.

This chain uses TRBV7-3 with TRBJ1-6, with TRBD1 identical over 7 bases. Germline CDR1 is SGHTA and CDR2 is FQGTGA. The ends lost 5 bases at V and 9 bases at J; junction bases unmatched: 10. The CDR3 has 15 amino acids. The CDR3 spells CASSQGTDRGSPLHF. CDR3 in DNA: TGTGCCAGCAGCCAGGGGACAGACCGAGGTTCACCCCTCCACTTT. Full variable domain (missing parts from reference TRBV7-3 and TRBJ1-6): GAGVSQTPSNKVTEKGKYVELRCDPISGHTALYWYRQSLGQGPEFLIYFQGTGAADDSGLPNDRFFAVRPEGSVSTLKIQRTERGDSAVYLCASSQGTDRGSPLHFGNGTRLTVT.

This clone has just one count. This chain uses TRBV5-1 with TRBJ2-1; TRBD2 aligns across 14 bases. Per germline, CDR1 SGHRS and CDR2 YFSETQ. Trimming removed 4 bases from V and 4 bases from J; junction bases left unmatched: 7. The CDR3 contains 17 residues. CDR3 in DNA: TGCGCCAGCAGCCGAGGACTAGCGGGGGGCCTTTACAATGAGCAGTTCTTC. Its protein is CASSRGLAGGLYNEQFF.